The T cell receptor beta chain under discussion was sequenced for a study of T cells in Graves' hyperthyroidism and ophthalmopathy. This clonotype showed up just a few times. TCR beta CDR3 sequences were amplified from RNA transcripts. In the first-round RT-PCR of the TCR CDR3, the HTBI primer set was used. TCRdb passed the multiplex PCR reads through MiXCR, listing each CDR3 protein once. Here the sample spans approximately 400,000 distinct CDR3 sequences, roughly 13% being singletons. The V end lost 8 bases, the J end lost 1 base, and 18 bases lay between the germline ends. The CDR3 contains 15 residues. Germline-derived CDR1 and CDR2 are LNHNV and YYDKDF (reference sequence).

The rearrangement joins TRBV15 to TRBJ2-7; D possibly corresponds to TRBD1 (6 bases). This TCR was recovered from a man younger than 45 with Graves' hyperthyroidism that later progressed to Graves' ophthalmopathy. Sequenced input: blood. The CDR3 DNA is TGTGCCACCTCGAGGGGGTGGGGTCAGTCCTACGAGCAGTACTTC. This sequence encodes CATSRGWGQSYEQYF.